This is a list of T cell receptor beta chains from one sample in a study of blood T cell repertoires in COVID-19. The table came from immunoSEQ multiplex PCR; TCRdb's copy has only in-frame clones and leaves some out. This sample yields some 70,000 clones, of which roughly 82% are seen a single time; just over 6.5% belongs to the top ten. The sequencing input was peripheral blood. These receptors were taken from a man aged 55 to 70 with acute or convalescent COVID-19. Both conserved end residues are part of each CDR3. Fields, in order: V gene, J gene, D gene, clone size, CDR3 DNA, CDR3 protein. D genes are given only for firm matches. A row's size may be missing; if present it is once, few, many or a size class.

TRBV5-1	TRBJ2-7	TRBD1	NA	TGCGCCAGCAGCCCGGAGGGGACAGGGTCCTACGAGCAGTACTTC	CASSPEGTGSYEQYF
TRBV6-1	TRBJ1-6	TRBD1	NA	TGTGCCAGCAGTGAAATTATGGCAGGGGGCAACACTTTGAGTAATTCACCCCTCCACTTT	CASSEIMAGGNTLSNSPLHF
TRBV6-5	TRBJ1-6	TRBD1	once	TGTGCCAGCAGTTCGGACAGGGTCTCACCCCTCCACTTT	CASSSDRVSPLHF
TRBV5-8	TRBJ2-7	NA	NA	TGTGCCAGCAGCGGACAGGGTTTCGGCCTAGCGGAGAACGAGCAGTACTTC	CASSGQGFGLAENEQYF
TRBV19	TRBJ1-4	NA	NA	TGTGCCAGTAGTATCGGGTTCGGTAATGAAAAACTGTTTTTT	CASSIGFGNEKLFF
TRBV5-4	TRBJ1-2	TRBD1	NA	TGTGCCAGCAGCTTGACAGGGGGAAATGGCTACACCTTC	CASSLTGGNGYTF
TRBV6-2/TRBV6-3	TRBJ2-2	TRBD2	NA	TGTGCCAGCAGCCTAGCGGGGGCCCGACTGGAGCTGTTTTTT	CASSLAGARLELFF
TRBV6-2/TRBV6-3	TRBJ1-5	NA	NA	TGTGCCAGCAGTTCTCAACAGGGACAGCCCCAGCATTTT	CASSSQQGQPQHF
TRBV19	TRBJ2-2	TRBD2	once	TGTGCCACCAAGCTGGGCGGGGGGGCCACCGGGGAGCTGTTTTTT	CATKLGGGATGELFF
TRBV20-1	TRBJ1-1	NA	NA	TGCAGTGCGAGCGCGAACACTGAAGCTTTCTTT	CSASANTEAFF
TRBV7-2	TRBJ2-7	TRBD1	NA	TGTGCCAGCAGCATAAGCCCGGGACAGCCCTACGAGCAGTACTTC	CASSISPGQPYEQYF
TRBV29-1	TRBJ1-2	TRBD1	NA	TGCAGCGGGGCGGACAGGGTCTATGGCTACACCTTC	CSGADRVYGYTF
TRBV27	TRBJ1-2	TRBD1	NA	TGTGCCAGCAGTTCACCATCGGACAGGGTAGGAGGCTACACCTTC	CASSSPSDRVGGYTF
TRBV4-3	TRBJ1-5	TRBD1	few	TGCGCCAGCAGCCAAGTTTTACAGACAGGGAATACCAATCAGCCCCAGCATTTT	CASSQVLQTGNTNQPQHF
TRBV5-1	TRBJ2-5	TRBD1	once	TGCGCCAGCAGGGGACAGGGGGCTGTAGAGACCCAGTACTTC	CASRGQGAVETQYF
TRBV19	TRBJ1-3	TRBD1	NA	TGTGCCAGTAGTATAGCAGGGGGAGCGTCGTCTGGAAACACCATATATTTT	CASSIAGGASSGNTIYF
TRBV19	TRBJ1-4	NA	NA	TGTGCCAGTAGTTCTCGGGCTAATGAAAAACTGTTTTTT	CASSSRANEKLFF
TRBV4-1	TRBJ2-3	NA	NA	TGCGCCAGCAGCCTCGGTCCCTCGGGCACAGATACGCAGTATTTT	CASSLGPSGTDTQYF
TRBV19	TRBJ1-2	NA	NA	TGTGCCAGTTTAGGCCGGGGAGGCTACACCTTC	CASLGRGGYTF
TRBV5-1	TRBJ2-2	NA	NA	TGCGCCAGCAGCTCAAACACCGGGGAGCTGTTTTTT	CASSSNTGELFF
TRBV7-2	TRBJ1-2	NA	once	TGTGCCAGCACCCTCGAGGGGGTAGCGAACTATGGCTACACCTTC	CASTLEGVANYGYTF
TRBV11-3	TRBJ1-2	TRBD1	NA	TGTGCCAGCAGCGTCCGGGACAGGGGGCTTCGCTATGGCTACACCTTC	CASSVRDRGLRYGYTF
TRBV7-2	TRBJ1-1	NA	NA	TGTGCCAGCAGCCGTTTTCCGCGACAAAAGAACACTGAAGCTTTCTTT	CASSRFPRQKNTEAFF
TRBV3-1/TRBV3-2	TRBJ2-5	TRBD2	NA	TGTGCCAGCAGCCCGCGGACTAGCGGGGGAGGTGAGACCCAGTACTTC	CASSPRTSGGGETQYF
TRBV7-2	TRBJ2-3	TRBD1	NA	TGTGCCAGCAGCTGGGGACAGGGTGATACGCAGTATTTT	CASSWGQGDTQYF
TRBV6-2/TRBV6-3	TRBJ1-1	NA	few	TGTGCCAGCATCCCCCTTGACAGGAACACTGAAGCTTTCTTT	CASIPLDRNTEAFF
TRBV5-1	TRBJ2-3	TRBD1	NA	TGCGCCAGCAGCGGGACAGTTAAGGGGGCAGATACGCAGTATTTT	CASSGTVKGADTQYF
TRBV27	TRBJ2-2	NA	once	TGTGCCAGCAGTGACCTCAGTGTGGGCAGGACCGGGGAGCTGTTTTTT	CASSDLSVGRTGELFF
TRBV29-1	TRBJ2-2	NA	NA	TGCAGCGTTTCTCGGGGTAACACCGGGGAGCTGTTTTTT	CSVSRGNTGELFF
TRBV11-2	TRBJ2-6	NA	NA	TGTGCCAGCAGCTTAGGGGCGGCCAACGTCCTGACTTTC	CASSLGAANVLTF
TRBV6-5	TRBJ2-1	NA	once	TGTGCCAGCAGTTACTTCGGGGTTACCTACAATGAGCAGTTCTTC	CASSYFGVTYNEQFF
TRBV6-1	TRBJ1-1	NA	NA	TGTGCCAGCAGGGACAGCATGAACACTGAAGCTTTCTTT	CASRDSMNTEAFF
TRBV2	TRBJ2-2	NA	NA	TGTGCCAGCAGTGAACTCAGGGGAAACACCGGGGAGCTGTTTTTT	CASSELRGNTGELFF
TRBV19	TRBJ1-1	NA	NA	TGTGCCAGCCTCTCTGGGGGCGGCAATAAGGTATTGGGAGCTTTCTTT	CASLSGGGNKVLGAFF
TRBV2	TRBJ2-2	NA	NA	TGTGCCAGCAGTGCGGGTGTCGGGGAGCTGTTTTTT	CASSAGVGELFF
TRBV3-1/TRBV3-2	TRBJ2-2	TRBD2	NA	TGTGCCAGCAGCACCAGGACTAGCGGGGGGGCCGGGGAGCTGTTTTTT	CASSTRTSGGAGELFF
TRBV6-2/TRBV6-3	TRBJ2-1	TRBD2	NA	TGTGCCAGCAGCACGGGACTAGCGGGGGTCATGTGGGATGAGCAGTTCTTC	CASSTGLAGVMWDEQFF
TRBV30	TRBJ1-3	NA	few	TGTGCCTGGAGTGTAAGACAGAGCTCTGGAAACACCATATATTTT	CAWSVRQSSGNTIYF
TRBV11-3	TRBJ1-4	NA	once	TGTGCCAGCAGCTCCGGACAGAAAACCGAAAAACTGTTTTTT	CASSSGQKTEKLFF
TRBV27	TRBJ2-7	TRBD1	NA	TGTGCCAGCAGTTTATACCAGGGGGCGCGAAGGGAGCAGTACTTC	CASSLYQGARREQYF
TRBV4-3	TRBJ2-3	TRBD2	NA	TGCGCCAGCAGCCAAGACCCCGCTAGCGGGGGGACAGATACGCAGTATTTT	CASSQDPASGGTDTQYF
TRBV6-1	TRBJ2-3	NA	NA	TGTGCCAGCAGTGAGCCGTCTAGATCCGCAATGTGGACGCAGTATTTT	CASSEPSRSAMWTQYF
TRBV3-1/TRBV3-2	TRBJ1-2	NA	NA	TGTGCCAGCAGCCAAGACACAGGCCCTAACTATGGCTACACCTTC	CASSQDTGPNYGYTF
TRBV10-3	TRBJ2-1	NA	NA	TGTGCCACCACCACGGATGCACAGGGAATGAATGAGCAGTTCTTC	CATTTDAQGMNEQFF